What follows are 5 T cell receptor beta chains derived from one specimen sequenced in a study of CD8 T cells in ankylosing spondylitis. MiXCR was run by TCRdb on the 5' RACE reads, yielding one entry per CDR3 protein. The sample consists of about 130,000 distinct CDR3 sequences, 7% to 8% of them appearing once. Sequencing was performed on blood, either unsorted or a sorted T cell fraction (not recorded which). The receptors stem from a female donor with ankylosing spondylitis or in good health (not recorded which).

This clonotype was recorded many times. This chain uses TRBV9 with TRBJ2-3, with D possibly matching TRBD2 (7 bases). The germline V gene has CDR1 SGDLS and CDR2 YYNGEE. The CDR3 runs to 16 residues. V lost 1 base, J lost 2 bases, and 14 bases lay in between. CDR3 in DNA: TGTGCCAGCAGCGTATCCACGGGGGGCCCCACAGATACGCAGTATTTT. Encoded protein: CASSVSTGGPTDTQYF.

This clonotype was counted many times. This chain connects TRBV5-1 to TRBJ1-4; 8 bases align to TRBD1. Per germline, CDR1 SGHRS and CDR2 YFSETQ. The J segment lost 7 bases and the V segment lost 5 bases, leaving 10 bases of the junction unmatched. The CDR3 has 15 residues. CDR3 protein: CASRERTGWGEKLFF. CDR3 nucleotide sequence: TGCGCCAGCAGGGAACGGACAGGGTGGGGTGAAAAACTGTTTTTT. The full variable domain, rest sourced from reference TRBV5-1 and TRBJ1-4, is KAGVTQTPRYLIKTRGQQVTLSCSPISGHRSVSWYQQTPGQGLQFLFEYFSETQRNKGNFPGRFSGRQFSNSRSEMNVSTLELGDSALYLCASRERTGWGEKLFFGSGTQLSVL.

This clonotype was found a few times. The V gene is TRBV4-3, the J gene TRBJ1-1, with D uncertain. Germline values: CDR1 LGHNA, CDR2 YSLEER. The V gene lost 0 bases and the J gene lost 7 bases, with 9 bases spanning the gap. This CDR3 has 13 amino acids. In nucleotides, the CDR3 is TGCGCCAGCAGCCAAGAGGCCAGGTTTGAAGCTTTCTTT. Translation gives CASSQEARFEAFF.

This clonotype was found many times. The CDR3 sequence: CASSPGDGLTDTQYF. DNA for the CDR3: TGTGCCAGCAGCCCAGGGGACGGACTCACAGATACGCAGTATTTT. This chain joins TRBV4-2 and TRBJ2-3; D may be TRBD1 (6 bases). Trimming pared 4 bases from V and 2 bases from J, leaving 13 bases between. This CDR3 spans 15 amino acids. Germline CDR1 reads LGHNA; CDR2 reads YNFKEQ.

This clonotype was counted many times. The CDR3 is CSGRRGWDQPQHF. The CDR3 bases are TGCAGCGGGAGGAGGGGGTGGGATCAGCCCCAGCATTTT. This chain uses TRBV29-1 with TRBJ1-5; D possibly corresponds to TRBD1 (6 bases). Between the trimmed V and J ends, which lost 7 bases and 5 bases, there was a span of 15 bases. The CDR3 has 13 amino acids. Germline V lookup: CDR1 SQVTM, CDR2 ANQGSEA.